These 4 T cell receptor beta chains were sequenced from one sample in a study of lymphopenia after photon versus proton radiotherapy. Produced via immunoSEQ multiplex PCR; TCRdb's table is partial and in-frame only. The sample lists more than 70,000 clones, about four fifths occurring once. Sequences were derived from peripheral blood, sampled from a patient treated with proton-based radiotherapy. These receptors originate from a man aged 55 to 70 with pancreatic cancer.

The J gene is TRBJ2-1, the V gene TRBV21-1; TRBD2 is taken as the D call from the table, unchecked against the DNA. TRBV21-1 is an annotated pseudogene. The length of the CDR3 is 15 residues. CDR3 loop: CASHRVLAGAREQFF. Written as DNA, the CDR3 is TGTGCCAGCCACAGGGTGCTAGCGGGAGCACGTGAGCAGTTCTTC.

This clone was seen just once. This chain uses TRBV7-9 with TRBJ2-1; tentatively, D is TRBD1 or TRBD2 (5 bases each). The germline CDR1 and CDR2 sequences are SEHNR and FQNEAQ (reference sequence). V was cut by 5 bases and J by 0 bases, with 17 bases left in between. The CDR3 sequence is 17 residues long. The CDR3 sequence: CASSPGQPGSSYNEQFF. CDR3 bases: TGTGCCAGCAGCCCCGGCCAACCAGGGAGCTCCTACAATGAGCAGTTCTTC.

The CDR3 region is CASSQDRTSEKTQYF. In DNA form, the CDR3 reads TGCGCCAGCAGCCAAGACCGGACTAGCGAGAAGACCCAGTACTTC. J is TRBJ2-5 and V is TRBV4-3; 9 bases align to TRBD2. The CDR3 loop spans 15 amino acids. Trimming took 0 bases from V and 6 from J; bases not matched to a gene: 5. Germline CDR1 LGHNA, CDR2 YSLEER.

The V and J genes are TRBV9 and TRBJ2-5; the D is unclear. Trimming removed 2 bases from V and 1 base from J, with 6 bases in between. The germline CDR1 and CDR2 sequences are SGDLS and YYNGEE. CDR3 length: 13 residues. The CDR3 spells CASSVGIQETQYF. The DNA for the CDR3 is TGTGCCAGCAGCGTGGGGATCCAAGAGACCCAGTACTTC.